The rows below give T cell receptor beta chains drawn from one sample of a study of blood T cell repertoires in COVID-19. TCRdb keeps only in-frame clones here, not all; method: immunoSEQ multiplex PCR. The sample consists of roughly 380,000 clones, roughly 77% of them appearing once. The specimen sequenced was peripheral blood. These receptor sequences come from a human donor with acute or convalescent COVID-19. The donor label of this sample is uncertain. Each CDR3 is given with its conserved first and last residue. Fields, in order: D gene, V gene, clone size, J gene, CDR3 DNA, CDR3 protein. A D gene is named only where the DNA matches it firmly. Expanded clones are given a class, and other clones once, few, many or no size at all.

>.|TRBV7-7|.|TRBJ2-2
TGTGCCAGCAGCTTACAAGCCCTAGCCGGGGAGCTGTTTTTT
CASSLQALAGELFF
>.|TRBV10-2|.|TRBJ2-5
TGCGCCAGCAGTCGATTTGGGGGGAACCAAGAGACCCAGTACTTC
CASSRFGGNQETQYF
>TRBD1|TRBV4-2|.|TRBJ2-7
TGTGCCAGCAGCCGAGGGACAGGGGGTTACGAGCAGTACTTC
CASSRGTGGYEQYF
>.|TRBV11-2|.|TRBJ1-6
TGTGCCAGCAGCTTACTGCTTCAGGGTAATTCACCCCTCCACTTT
CASSLLLQGNSPLHF
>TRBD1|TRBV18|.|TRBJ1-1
TGTGCCAGCGCCAGGGGGCTGAACACTGAAGCTTTCTTT
CASARGLNTEAFF
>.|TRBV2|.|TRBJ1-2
TGTGCCAGCAGTGAAGTAGGGGGGGGAATCTATGGCTACACCTTC
CASSEVGGGIYGYTF
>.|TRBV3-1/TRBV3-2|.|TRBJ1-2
TGTGCCAGCAGCCCGACGAGGAACTATGGCTACACCTTC
CASSPTRNYGYTF
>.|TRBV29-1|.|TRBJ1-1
TGCAGCGCACAGTCGGGAACTGAAGCTTTCTTT
CSAQSGTEAFF
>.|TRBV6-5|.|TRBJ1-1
TGTGCCAGCAGTTACAGGGGGTCGGTGAACACTGAAGCTTTCTTT
CASSYRGSVNTEAFF
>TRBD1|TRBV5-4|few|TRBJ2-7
TGTGCCAGCAGCTTACAGGGGACAGACGAGCAGTACTTC
CASSLQGTDEQYF
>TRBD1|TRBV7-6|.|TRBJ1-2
TGTGCCAGCAGCGCCAGACAGGGGTGGAACTATGGCTACACCTTC
CASSARQGWNYGYTF
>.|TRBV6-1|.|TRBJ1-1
TGTGCCAGCAGTGCCTTTTTCGCCTCAGGGAACACTGAAGCTTTCTTT
CASSAFFASGNTEAFF
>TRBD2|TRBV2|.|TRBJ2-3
TGTGCCAGCACCCAGACTAGCGGGGGGGCGAAAGATACGCAGTATTTT
CASTQTSGGAKDTQYF
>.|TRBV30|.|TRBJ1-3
TGTGCCTGTCAAAACGGGGGGACTGGAAACACCATATATTTT
CACQNGGTGNTIYF
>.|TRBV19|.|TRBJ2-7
TGTGCCAGTAGTCAAGCGGAGGGGGGGAGATACGAGCAGTACTTC
CASSQAEGGRYEQYF
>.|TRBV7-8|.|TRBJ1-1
TGTGCCAGCAGCTTCAACAGGAACACTGAAGCTTTCTTT
CASSFNRNTEAFF
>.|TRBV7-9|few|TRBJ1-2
TGTGCCAGCAGCCTAGAAGGGGTTGGGCCCTTC
CASSLEGVGPF
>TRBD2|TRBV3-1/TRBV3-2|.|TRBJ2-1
TGTGCCAGCAGCCCCTGGACTAGCAATGAGCAGTTCTTC
CASSPWTSNEQFF
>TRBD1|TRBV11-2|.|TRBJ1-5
TGTGCCAGCAGCCCGGGACAGTTCAATCAGCCCCAGCATTTT
CASSPGQFNQPQHF
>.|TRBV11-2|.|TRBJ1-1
TGTGCCAGCAGCTTAGATCGGGTCTTACTCCAGACGGCTTTCTTT
CASSLDRVLLQTAFF
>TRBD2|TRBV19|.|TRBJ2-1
TGTGCCAGTAGTTGGGGGACTAGCGGGATGAATGAGCAGTTCTTC
CASSWGTSGMNEQFF
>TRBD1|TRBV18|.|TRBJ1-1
TGTGCCAGCTCACCGACAGGGTGGAACACTGAAGCTTTCTTT
CASSPTGWNTEAFF
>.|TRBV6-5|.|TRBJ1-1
TGTGCCAGCAGTTATCGACCCCAATCGGGAGCTTTCTTT
CASSYRPQSGAFF
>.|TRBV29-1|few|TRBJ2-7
TGCAGCGTTGTGAGCCCACCCTACGAGCAGTACTTC
CSVVSPPYEQYF
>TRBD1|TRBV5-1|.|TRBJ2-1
TGCGCCAGCAGCTTGGTAGGACAGGGGGAACAATTCTTC
CASSLVGQGEQFF
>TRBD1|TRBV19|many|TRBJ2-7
TGTGCCAGTAGCAGCCGGGACAGGGGTTACGAGCAGTACTTC
CASSSRDRGYEQYF
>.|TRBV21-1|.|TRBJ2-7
TGTGCCAGCAGCCGATCTAGCGAAGCCTACGAGCAGTACTTC
CASSRSSEAYEQYF
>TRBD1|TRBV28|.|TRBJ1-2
TGTGCCAGCAGACAACAGGGGCCGGTCTATGGCTACACCTTC
CASRQQGPVYGYTF
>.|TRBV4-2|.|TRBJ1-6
TGTGCCAGCAGCCAAGGCCACTCTAGCTCCTATAATTCACCCCTCCACTTT
CASSQGHSSSYNSPLHF
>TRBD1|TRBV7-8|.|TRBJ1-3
TGTGCCAGCAGCGCGGGACAGACCTACTCTGGAAACACCATATATTTT
CASSAGQTYSGNTIYF
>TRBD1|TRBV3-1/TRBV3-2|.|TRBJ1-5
TGTGCCAGCAGCCCGGGACAGGTTAGCAATCAGCCCCAGCATTTT
CASSPGQVSNQPQHF
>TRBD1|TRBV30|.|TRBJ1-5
TGTGCCTGGAGTGTTACGGGACAGTTCAATCAGCCCCAGCATTTT
CAWSVTGQFNQPQHF
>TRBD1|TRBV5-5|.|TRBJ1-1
TGTGCCAGCAGCCTACAGGGGGCGAGGAACACTGAAGCTTTCTTT
CASSLQGARNTEAFF
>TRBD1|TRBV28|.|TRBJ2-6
TGTGCCAGCAGTTCCCCCCGGGACAGGCCCGTGAGTGGGGCCAACGTCCTGACTTTC
CASSSPRDRPVSGANVLTF
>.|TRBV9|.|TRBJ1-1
TGTGCCAGCAGCGTAGCGGGCAGTAGGACTTCTGAAGCTTTCTTT
CASSVAGSRTSEAFF
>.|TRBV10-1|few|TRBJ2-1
TGCGCCAGCAGCCGGGACTTAAAGACCTACAATGAGCAGTTCTTC
CASSRDLKTYNEQFF
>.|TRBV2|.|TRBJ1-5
TGTGCCAGCAGTGTATACTATAGCAATCAGCCCCAGCATTTT
CASSVYYSNQPQHF
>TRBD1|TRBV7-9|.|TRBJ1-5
TGTGCCAGCAGACCACGTGACAGGGAAGGGAATCAGCCCCAGCATTTT
CASRPRDREGNQPQHF
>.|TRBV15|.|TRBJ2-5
TGTGCCACCAGCAGAGATCGGGGGACAGAAGAGACCCAGTACTTC
CATSRDRGTEETQYF
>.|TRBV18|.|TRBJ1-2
TGTGCCAGCTCACCACTTCGTGCGGACAGCACCAACTATGGCTACACCTTC
CASSPLRADSTNYGYTF
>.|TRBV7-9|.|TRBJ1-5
TGTGCCAGCAGCCGAGAAGGGGTAAGCAATCAGCCCCAGCATTTT
CASSREGVSNQPQHF
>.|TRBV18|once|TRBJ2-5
TGTGCCAGCTCATTCCGGGGCCAAGAGACCCAGTACTTC
CASSFRGQETQYF
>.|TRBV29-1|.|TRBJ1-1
TGCAGCTTTGGGGGGGTGAACACTGAAGCTTTCTTT
CSFGGVNTEAFF
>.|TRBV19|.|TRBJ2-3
TGTGCCAGTAGGGACCACAGGATTCTCACAGATACGCAGTATTTT
CASRDHRILTDTQYF
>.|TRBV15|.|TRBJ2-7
TGTGCCACCAGCAGAGACGAGGCTCCCTACGAGCAGTACTTC
CATSRDEAPYEQYF
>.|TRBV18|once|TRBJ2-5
TGTGCCAGCTCACCCTCACTGCAACCCCAAGAGACCCAGTACTTC
CASSPSLQPQETQYF
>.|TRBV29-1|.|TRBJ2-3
TGCAGCGTTGAGGGCCGATTAGATACGCAGTATTTT
CSVEGRLDTQYF
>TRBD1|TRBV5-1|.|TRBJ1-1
TGCGCCAGCAGCTTGGTAACAGGGGACGCTTTCTTT
CASSLVTGDAFF
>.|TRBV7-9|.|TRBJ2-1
TGTGCCAGCAGCTTACAGGGCGTGGGGTACAATGAGCAGTTCTTC
CASSLQGVGYNEQFF
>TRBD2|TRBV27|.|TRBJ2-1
TGTGCCAGCACGATGGGGACTAGCGGTTCCTACAATGAGCAGTTCTTC
CASTMGTSGSYNEQFF
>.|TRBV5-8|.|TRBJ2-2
TGTGCCAGCAGCTCCCGGCGGACCGGGGAGCTGTTTTTT
CASSSRRTGELFF
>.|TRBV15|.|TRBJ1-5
TGTGCCACCAGCAGCCCACCACAGGGATGGGCCCAGCATTTT
CATSSPPQGWAQHF
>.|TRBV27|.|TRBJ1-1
TGTGCCAGCAGTTATACCGTAGCGAACACTGAAGCTTTCTTT
CASSYTVANTEAFF
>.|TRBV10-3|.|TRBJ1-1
TGTGCCATCAGAGTGGGACAGAACACTGAAGCTTTCTTT
CAIRVGQNTEAFF
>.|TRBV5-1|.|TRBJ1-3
TGCGCCAGCAGCGATCGGGATTCTATCTCTGGAAACACCATATATTTT
CASSDRDSISGNTIYF
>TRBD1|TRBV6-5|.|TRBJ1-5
TGTGCCACGGCTCCGGACAGGGGGAGACCCCAGCATTTT
CATAPDRGRPQHF
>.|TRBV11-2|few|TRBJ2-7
TGTGCCAGCAGCTACCGACAGTTCTACGAGCAGTACTTC
CASSYRQFYEQYF
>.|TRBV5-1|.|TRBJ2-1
TGCGCCAGCAGCTTGGTAGTCACCTACAATGAGCAGTTCTTC
CASSLVVTYNEQFF